These 27 T cell receptor beta chains share one sample of origin, sequenced in a study of T cell responses to AZD1222 COVID-19 vaccine. Sequenced by immunoSEQ multiplex PCR; TCRdb stores in-frame clones only, minus some. Altogether 150,000 to 200,000 clones are present, 85% to 95% being singletons, with the ten largest covering under 2.5%. This sample comprised peripheral blood, obtained on day 0 of AZD1222 vaccination. These receptors were collected from an adult in good health.

The V gene is TRBV6-5, the J gene TRBJ1-1; D call uncertain. From germline, CDR1 is MNHEY and CDR2 SVGAGI. This CDR3 is built from 13 residues. Trimming shortened V by 5 bases and J by 3 bases, and 10 bases separated the two germline ends. The CDR3 loop is CASSRFRDTEAFF. CDR3 bases: TGTGCCAGCAGTCGTTTTCGGGACACTGAAGCTTTCTTT.

This chain uses TRBV19 with TRBJ1-6; TRBD1 agrees at 7 bases. The V segment lost 5 bases and the J segment 8 bases; nucleotides outside the gene matches: 9. Per the germline V gene, CDR1 is LNHDA and CDR2 is SQIVND (reference sequence). CDR3 length equals 15 residues. The CDR3 protein is CASSLDDRVDSPLHF. CDR3 in DNA: TGTGCCAGTAGTTTGGACGACAGGGTGGATTCACCCCTCCACTTT.

The chain combines TRBV2 with TRBJ1-1; D is undetermined. Trimming removed 3 bases from V and 1 base from J, with 9 bases in between. Germline CDR1 and CDR2: SNHLY and FYNNEI. This CDR3 has 14 amino acids. Written as DNA, the CDR3 is TGTGCCAGCAGTGATTTCTCGAAGAACACTGAAGCTTTCTTT. The encoded protein is CASSDFSKNTEAFF.

The chain uses TRBV7-9 and TRBJ2-7, with unresolved D. The CDR3 is 14 residues long. The V and J ends lost 2 bases and 3 bases respectively, with 11 bases between them. Germline V CDR1 and CDR2: SEHNR, FQNEAQ (reference sequence). The CDR3 sequence is CASSLSAANYEQYF. The CDR3 DNA sequence: TGTGCCAGCAGCTTATCGGCAGCCAACTACGAGCAGTACTTC.

This sequence joins TRBV9 and TRBJ2-3; D is uncertain. V gave up 4 bases and J gave up 3 bases, with 21 bases separating them. Per the germline V gene, CDR1 is SGDLS and CDR2 is YYNGEE. CDR3 length: 17 amino acids. The CDR3, as DNA: TGTGCCAGCAGCCCAAAACAAGGAAGACCTGGAACAGATACGCAGTATTTT. Residues: CASSPKQGRPGTDTQYF.

The sample holds a few counts of this clone. This chain connects TRBV11-3 to TRBJ2-3; 10 nucleotides align to TRBD2. Trimming took 3 bases from V and 3 from J; bases not matched to a gene: 3. This CDR3 is 15 amino acids long. CDR1 is SGHNT, CDR2 YENEEA, per germline. Here the CDR3 DNA reads TGTGCCAGCAGCTTTAGCGGGGGGCGAACAGATACGCAGTATTTT. Residues: CASSFSGGRTDTQYF.

This chain uses TRBV29-1 with TRBJ2-3, with TRBD2 identical over 10 bases. V was pared by 1 base and J by 3 bases, with 1 base of the junction left unmatched. Germline V gene sequence: CDR1 SQVTM, CDR2 ANQGSEA. This CDR3 is 14 amino acids long. In nucleotides, the CDR3 is TGCAGCGTTGAAGGGACTAGCGGAACAGATACGCAGTATTTT. Its translation: CSVEGTSGTDTQYF.

V gene TRBV4-3 combines with J gene TRBJ2-2; the match to TRBD1 covers 7 bases. Germline V lookup: CDR1 LGHNA, CDR2 YSLEER. With 3 bases clipped from V and 2 bases from J, the junction kept 6 bases outside the gene matches. The length of the CDR3 is 16 residues. The CDR3 DNA reads TGCGCCAGCAGCCAGAAGGGACAGATTAACACCGGGGAGCTGTTTTTT. It specifies CASSQKGQINTGELFF.

Regarding this clone: One end of the junction does not line up with germline, which may come from a read error. This sequence joins TRBV11-2 and TRBJ1-5; TRBD1 agrees at 8 bases. Germline CDR1 SGHAT, CDR2 FQNNGV. The CDR3 runs 14 residues. This chain's CDR3 is CASSVDRGNEPQHF. The CDR3 DNA reads as TGTGCCAGCAGCGTAGACAGGGGAAACGAGCCCCAGCATTTT.

The V call is TRBV6-5, the J call TRBJ1-1, with D uncertain. The CDR3 length is 15 residues. The V end was cut by 5 bases, the J end by 1 base, with 14 bases between. Per the germline V gene, CDR1 is MNHEY and CDR2 is SVGAGI. DNA of the CDR3: TGTGCCAGCAGTCGAACGACATCGAAGAACACTGAAGCTTTCTTT. This gives the protein CASSRTTSKNTEAFF.

The V and J genes are TRBV2 and TRBJ1-5; the match to TRBD1 covers 7 bases. This CDR3 contains 15 residues. Germline loops: CDR1 SNHLY, CDR2 FYNNEI. J lost 0 bases, V lost 5 bases, and 4 bases had no gene match. CDR3 loop: CASSTGTVSNQPQHF. The CDR3 DNA follows: TGTGCCAGCAGTACGGGGACAGTTAGCAATCAGCCCCAGCATTTT. The full variable domain, with the rest looked up from reference TRBV2 and TRBJ1-5, is EPEVTQTPSHQVTQMGQEVILRCVPISNHLYFYWYRQILGQKVEFLVSFYNNEISEKSEIFDDQFSVERPDGSNFTLKIRSTKLEDSAMYFCASSTGTVSNQPQHFGDGTRLSIL.

This clone was observed a handful of times. The chain employs TRBV7-3 and TRBJ1-1, with a tentative D call TRBD1 (6 bases). Germline-derived CDR1 and CDR2 are SGHTA and FQGTGA. The CDR3 spans 14 residues. The V and J ends lost 0 bases and 4 bases respectively, with 9 bases between them. The CDR3 DNA follows: TGTGCCAGCAGCTTAACGGCAGGGGCCACTGAAGCTTTCTTT. Translated: CASSLTAGATEAFF.

The chain couples TRBV30 to TRBJ1-6, with D unclear. V lost 0 bases to trimming and J lost 2 bases, with 11 bases between them. Germline V gene data show CDR1 as GTSNPN and CDR2 as SVGIG (reference sequence). The CDR3 totals 16 residues. DNA of the CDR3: TGTGCCTGGAGTGTACATCGGGGAACCTATAATTCACCCCTCCACTTT. Protein: CAWSVHRGTYNSPLHF.

V usage is TRBV19 and J usage is TRBJ1-2; TRBD1 matches 8 bases. The CDR3 covers 14 residues. CDR1 is LNHDA, CDR2 SQIVND, per germline (reference sequence). V was clipped by 5 bases and J by 4 bases; unmatched bases: 6. In DNA form, the CDR3 reads TGTGCCAGTAGTCCCCAGGGGGCTACCTATGGCTACACCTTC. Amino acids: CASSPQGATYGYTF.

The rearrangement joins TRBV28 to TRBJ1-5, with no clear D. Trimming cost V 7 bases and J 10 bases, with 14 bases left between them. Per the germline V gene, CDR1 is MDHEN and CDR2 is SYDVKM. This CDR3 contains 12 residues. CDR3 residues: CASTIPAVPQHF. The CDR3 DNA sequence: TGTGCCAGCACCATCCCCGCGGTTCCCCAGCATTTT.

The chain combines TRBV18 with TRBJ2-2; D is undetermined. The germline V gene encodes CDR1 KGHSH and CDR2 LQKENI. The CDR3 spans 13 residues. The germline V and J ends were trimmed by 4 bases and 5 bases, with 8 bases remaining between them. Here the CDR3 reads CASSLDRTGELFF. For the CDR3, the DNA is TGTGCCAGCTCACTGGATCGGACCGGGGAGCTGTTTTTT.

This clone was detected only once. The rearrangement uses TRBV7-2 and TRBJ1-1, with D unclear. Germline CDR1 and CDR2: SGHTA and FQGNSA. The CDR3 is 15 residues long. Trimming cost V 1 base and J 4 bases, with 13 bases left between them. The CDR3 reads CASSLVLGWGTEAFF. Written as DNA, the CDR3 is TGTGCCAGCAGCTTAGTTTTGGGGTGGGGCACTGAAGCTTTCTTT.

The V and J genes are TRBV15 and TRBJ2-2; D may be TRBD2 (5 bases). CDR3 length: 19 residues. Between the trimmed V and J ends, which lost 7 bases and 5 bases, there was a span of 29 bases. Per the germline V gene, CDR1 is LNHNV and CDR2 is YYDKDF (reference sequence). The CDR3 DNA reads TGTGCCACCAACCCAGCCACATTGGGAGTGGGTGTGGGTACCGGGGAGCTGTTTTTT. Its translation is CATNPATLGVGVGTGELFF.

The gene calls are TRBV28 and TRBJ2-5; D is undetermined. The length of the CDR3 is 15 residues. V dropped 4 bases and J dropped 2 bases, with 14 bases sitting between them. Germline V CDR1 and CDR2: MDHEN, SYDVKM. Here the CDR3 DNA reads TGTGCCAGCAGTTCCCGATCAGGCAGTCAAGAGACCCAGTACTTC. This encodes CASSSRSGSQETQYF.

The chain has TRBV2 and TRBJ1-1; D gene uncertain. Germline CDR1 reads SNHLY; CDR2 reads FYNNEI. V lost 5 bases to trimming and J lost 1 base, with 8 bases between them. The CDR3 loop spans 13 amino acids. The CDR3 spells CASSSSGNTEAFF. In DNA form, the CDR3 reads TGTGCCAGCAGTAGCAGCGGGAACACTGAAGCTTTCTTT.

The chain has TRBV12-2 and TRBJ1-3; the table assigns TRBD1, which was not confirmed against the DNA. TRBV12-2 is marked as a pseudogene. This CDR3 contains 17 residues. The CDR3 region is CASRLVGQGDSGNTIYF. CDR3 nucleotides: TGTGCAAGTCGCTTAGTTGGACAGGGTGACTCTGGAAACACCATATATTTT.

V and J are TRBV30 and TRBJ2-1; 7 bases align to TRBD1. The CDR3 spans 12 residues. The V segment lost 6 bases and the J segment 4 bases; nucleotides outside the gene matches: 3. CDR1 is GTSNPN and CDR2 is SVGIG in the germline V gene (reference sequence). CDR3 loop: CACPGGYNEQFF. The CDR3 nucleotides are TGTGCCTGTCCAGGGGGTTACAATGAGCAGTTCTTC.

This clone was seen a single time. The gene calls are TRBV28 and TRBJ1-2; 9 bases line up with TRBD1. The CDR3 length is 13 residues. The J segment lost 8 bases and the V segment lost 9 bases, leaving 10 bases of the junction unmatched. Germline CDR1 and CDR2: MDHEN and SYDVKM. In DNA, the CDR3 is TGTGCCAGTGTTACAGGGGGCGCTGGCGGCTACACCTTC. This encodes CASVTGGAGGYTF.

The chain couples TRBV5-1 to TRBJ2-1, with 13 bases aligning to TRBD2. The CDR3 is 17 residues long. Germline-derived CDR1 and CDR2 are SGHRS and YFSETQ. Trimming removed 0 bases from V and 10 bases from J; junction bases left unmatched: 10. As DNA, the CDR3 is TGCGCCAGCAGCTTGGCCACCCGGACTAGCGGGAGCTACGAGCAGTTCTTC. Translating it yields CASSLATRTSGSYEQFF.

V and J are TRBV21-1 and TRBJ2-3. TRBV21-1 is tagged as a pseudogene. The CDR3 contains 15 residues. CDR3 bases: TGTGCCAGCAGCGAAATGTTGCAGCCCACAGATACGCAGTATTTT. Amino acids: CASSEMLQPTDTQYF.

The CDR3 DNA reads as TGTGCCAGTGAACGGGACTCGAACACTGAAGCTTTCTTT. Its protein product is CASERDSNTEAFF. The chain recombines TRBV19 with TRBJ1-1, with TRBD1 as a possible D gene (5 bases). This CDR3 spans 13 amino acids. CDR1 is LNHDA, CDR2 SQIVND, per germline (reference sequence). The V gene lost 8 bases and the J gene lost 1 base, with 11 bases spanning the gap.

V usage is TRBV14 and J usage is TRBJ1-2; D is undetermined. The germline CDR1 and CDR2 sequences are SGHDN and FVKESK. The CDR3 totals 14 residues. Trimming removed 4 bases at V and 4 bases at J, with 13 bases between. The CDR3 is CASSPGPDTYGYTF. In nucleotides, the CDR3 is TGTGCCAGCAGCCCTGGGCCAGACACCTATGGCTACACCTTC.